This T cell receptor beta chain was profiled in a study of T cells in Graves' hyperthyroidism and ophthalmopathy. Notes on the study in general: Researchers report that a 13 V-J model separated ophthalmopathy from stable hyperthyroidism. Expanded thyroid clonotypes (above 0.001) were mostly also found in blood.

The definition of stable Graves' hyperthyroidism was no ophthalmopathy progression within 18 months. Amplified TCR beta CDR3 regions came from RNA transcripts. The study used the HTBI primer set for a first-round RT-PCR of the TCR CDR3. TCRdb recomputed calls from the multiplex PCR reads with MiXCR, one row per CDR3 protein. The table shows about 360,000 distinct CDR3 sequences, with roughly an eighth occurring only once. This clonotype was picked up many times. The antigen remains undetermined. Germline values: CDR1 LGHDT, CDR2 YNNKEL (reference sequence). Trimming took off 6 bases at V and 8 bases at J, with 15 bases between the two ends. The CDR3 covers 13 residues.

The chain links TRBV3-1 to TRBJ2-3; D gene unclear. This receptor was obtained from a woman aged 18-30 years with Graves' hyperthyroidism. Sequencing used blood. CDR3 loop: CASRQPASATQYF. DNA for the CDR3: TGTGCCAGCAGACAACCTGCCTCTGCTACGCAGTATTTT.